One sample yielded the 5 T cell receptor beta chains listed below, sequenced in a study of blood T cell repertoires in COVID-19. Generated by immunoSEQ multiplex PCR, the TCRdb table keeps only in-frame clones and is missing some. The table shows approximately 160,000 clones, with over 70% occurring only once. The sample taken for sequencing was PBMCs or T cells enriched from blood (not recorded which). These receptors were obtained from a woman in her 50s in a cohort exposed to, infected with or recovered from COVID-19 (not recorded which).

This chain links TRBV11-3 with TRBJ2-1; 11 nucleotides line up with TRBD1. The length of the CDR3 is 15 residues. The germline CDR1 and CDR2 sequences are SGHNT and YENEEA. V gave up 5 bases and J gave up 6 bases; unmatched junction bases: 6. The CDR3 coding sequence is TGTGCCAGCAGCCAGGTCGGGACAGGGGGCAATGAGCAGTTCTTC. Its translation: CASSQVGTGGNEQFF.

The chain has TRBV5-1 and TRBJ2-3; tentative D call: TRBD1 (6 bases). V dropped 2 bases and J dropped 1 base, with 11 bases sitting between them. CDR3 length: 15 residues. Germline V gene data show CDR1 as SGHRS and CDR2 as YFSETQ. In DNA form, the CDR3 reads TGCGCCAGCAGCTTCCGGGACACCCGCACAGATACGCAGTATTTT. Translated, it gives CASSFRDTRTDTQYF. The full variable domain, in which reference TRBV5-1 and TRBJ2-3 provide the parts outside the CDR3, is KAGVTQTPRYLIKTRGQQVTLSCSPISGHRSVSWYQQTPGQGLQFLFEYFSETQRNKGNFPGRFSGRQFSNSRSEMNVSTLELGDSALYLCASSFRDTRTDTQYFGPGTRLTVL.

The chain couples TRBV30 to TRBJ2-3; 7 nucleotides align to TRBD2. Germline CDR1 and CDR2: GTSNPN and SVGIG (reference sequence). Germline trimming cut 5 bases from V and 2 bases from J; bases unmatched to any gene: 1. This CDR3 contains 12 residues. As DNA, the CDR3 is TGTGCCTGGGGGGACTACACAGATACGCAGTATTTT. Encoded protein: CAWGDYTDTQYF.

V usage is TRBV28 and J usage is TRBJ1-2; D not resolved. V was shortened by 10 bases and J by 2 bases, with 14 bases between the two germline ends. CDR3 length equals 13 residues. Germline V gives CDR1 MDHEN, CDR2 SYDVKM. CDR3 loop: CAITQTENYGYTF. As DNA, the CDR3 is TGTGCCATCACCCAAACAGAGAACTATGGCTACACCTTC.

The chain recombines TRBV30 with TRBJ1-1, with D uncertain. The germline gives CDR1 GTSNPN, CDR2 SVGIG (reference sequence). The CDR3 is 11 residues long. V lost 2 bases and J lost 4, with 5 bases in between. The CDR3 sequence: CAWSTSTEAFF. In nucleotides, the CDR3 is TGTGCCTGGAGTACAAGCACTGAAGCTTTCTTT.